These 24 T cell receptor beta chains were all obtained from the same sample, sequenced in a study of blood T cell repertoires in COVID-19. Clones were sequenced by immunoSEQ multiplex PCR, and TCRdb holds only the in-frame ones, with some missing. The profile shows 45,000 to 50,000 clones, about 83% of them singletons. The sequenced sample consisted of peripheral blood. Source of these receptors: a man older than 75 in a cohort sampled during active COVID-19.

The chain links TRBV6-5 to TRBJ1-5; 7 bases align to TRBD1. Germline loops: CDR1 MNHEY, CDR2 SVGAGI. This CDR3 region has 13 residues. V dropped 6 bases and J dropped 3; count of bases not matched to a gene: 2. The CDR3, as DNA: TGTGCCAGCAGGGGGACAGACAATCAGCCCCAGCATTTT. Residues: CASRGTDNQPQHF.

This clone was counted a single time. The CDR3 loop reads CASSLVLPRSEQFF. Here the CDR3 DNA reads TGTGCCAGCAGCTTGGTCCTACCTCGGAGTGAGCAGTTCTTC. The V call is TRBV5-4, the J call TRBJ2-1; unclear D gene. V lost 0 bases, J lost 9 bases, and 13 bases lay in between. Germline CDR1 and CDR2: SGHNT and YYREEE (reference sequence). CDR3 length: 14 amino acids. Full variable domain (missing parts from reference TRBV5-4 and TRBJ2-1): ETGVTQSPTHLIKTRGQQVTLRCSSQSGHNTVSWYQQALGQGPQFIFQYYREEENGRGNFPPRFSGLQFPNYSSELNVNALELDDSALYLCASSLVLPRSEQFFGPGTRLTVL.

This clone was counted a single time. The CDR3 DNA reads TGTGCCAGCAGCCGGACAGGAAGCTCCTACGAGCAGTACTTC. This sequence encodes CASSRTGSSYEQYF. The chain combines TRBV5-6 with TRBJ2-7, with 7 bases that match TRBD1. V was clipped by 4 bases and J by 0 bases; unmatched bases: 4. The CDR3 length is 14 residues. From germline, CDR1 is SGHDT and CDR2 YYEEEE. Combining the CDR3 with reference TRBV5-6 and TRBJ2-7 gives the whole variable domain DAGVTQSPTHLIKTRGQQVTLRCSPKSGHDTVSWYQQALGQGPQFIFQYYEEEERQRGNFPDRFSGHQFPNYSSELNVNALLLGDSALYLCASSRTGSSYEQYFGPGTRLTVT.

This rearrangement joins TRBV7-2 to TRBJ2-5; TRBD2 agrees at 7 bases. CDR1 and CDR2 (germline): SGHTA, FQGNSA. V dropped 4 bases and J dropped 7; count of bases not matched to a gene: 9. This CDR3 region has 14 residues. This CDR3 reads CASSYGLDGGTQYF. DNA of the CDR3: TGTGCCAGCAGCTACGGACTAGACGGGGGGACCCAGTACTTC. Looking up the rest from reference TRBV7-2 and TRBJ2-5 gives the full variable domain: GAGVSQSPSNKVTEKGKDVELRCDPISGHTALYWYRQSLGQGLEFLIYFQGNSAPDKSGLPSDRFSAERTGGSVSTLTIQRTQQEDSAVYLCASSYGLDGGTQYFGPGTRLLVL.

The chain has TRBV7-9 and TRBJ2-3, with no clear D. This CDR3 region has 14 residues. The V gene's germline CDR1 is SEHNR and CDR2 FQNEAQ (reference sequence). Between the trimmed V and J ends, which lost 1 base and 2 bases, there was a span of 7 bases. CDR3 DNA: TGTGCCAGCAGCTTAGTTCCCAACACAGATACGCAGTATTTT. Its protein is CASSLVPNTDTQYF.

The CDR3 DNA follows: TGTGCCAGCAGCCAAGAGGGCGGTGGGGGGGGCAAGACCCAGTACTTC. This encodes CASSQEGGGGGKTQYF. The V and J genes are TRBV4-2 and TRBJ2-5; the D gene is possibly TRBD2 (7 bases). Trimming left V 0 bases short and J 6 bases short, with 17 bases between. Looked up from germline, CDR1 is LGHNA and CDR2 is YNFKEQ. This CDR3 is 16 amino acids long.

The chain employs TRBV3-1 (or the pseudogene TRBV3-2) and TRBJ2-5; D might be TRBD1 (6 bases). The CDR3 is made up of 16 amino acids. CDR1 and CDR2 from the germline V gene are LGHDT and YNNKEL (reference sequence). Trimming pared 3 bases from V and 1 base from J, leaving 15 bases between. Here the CDR3 DNA reads TGTGCCAGCAGCCAGAGTGGGGGCGGCCCCCAAGAGACCCAGTACTTC. Protein sequence: CASSQSGGGPQETQYF.

The chain links TRBV2 to TRBJ2-6; a possible D gene is TRBD1 (5 bases). Trimming cost V 5 bases and J 4 bases, with 15 bases left between them. Germline V CDR1 and CDR2: SNHLY, FYNNEI. The CDR3 runs to 16 residues. Written as DNA, the CDR3 is TGTGCCAGCAGTCTTACTCCAGGGTTAGGGGCCAACGTCCTGACTTTC. Residues: CASSLTPGLGANVLTF.

Only one count was recorded for this clone. The chain recombines TRBV28 with TRBJ1-3; 7 bases agree with TRBD1. V trimming: 1 base; J trimming: 0 bases; junction bases outside the gene matches: 6. This CDR3 region has 17 residues. Germline V gives CDR1 MDHEN, CDR2 SYDVKM. The CDR3 spells CASSLYLTGHSGNTIYF. CDR3 DNA: TGTGCCAGCAGTTTATACCTGACAGGGCACTCTGGAAACACCATATATTTT.

The V call is TRBV5-1, the J call TRBJ1-1, with 9 positions matching TRBD1. The CDR3 runs to 14 residues. V shed 4 bases and J 6 bases; nucleotides not matched to a gene: 7. Germline V CDR1 and CDR2: SGHRS, YFSETQ. CDR3: CASSKEGQGPEAFF. CDR3 in DNA: TGCGCCAGCAGCAAAGAGGGACAGGGCCCTGAAGCTTTCTTT.

The V gene is TRBV13, the J gene TRBJ1-2, with 10 bases identical to TRBD1. CDR1 is PRHDT and CDR2 is FYEKMQ in the germline V gene (reference sequence). This CDR3 spans 14 amino acids. V lost 5 bases and J lost 6; bases outside the gene matches: 6. CDR3 sequence: CASSTGQGVNGYTF. CDR3 sequence (DNA): TGTGCCAGCAGCACCGGACAGGGGGTAAATGGCTACACCTTC.

This clone was observed once. This chain uses TRBV3-1 (or the pseudogene TRBV3-2) with TRBJ1-3, with D uncertain. V was clipped by 0 bases and J by 8 bases, with 8 bases between them. The CDR3 is 13 residues long. Per the germline V gene, CDR1 is LGHDT and CDR2 is YNNKEL (reference sequence). CDR3: CASSQDARDTIYF. In DNA form, the CDR3 reads TGTGCCAGCAGCCAAGATGCGAGGGACACCATATATTTT.

This chain uses TRBV24-1 with TRBJ2-3; possibly TRBD2 for D (7 bases). Germline values: CDR1 KGHDR, CDR2 SFDVKD. CDR3 length: 15 amino acids. Deletions cut 6 bases from V and 6 bases from J, with 18 bases between. CDR3 DNA sequence: TGTGCCACCAGTCCTGGGGGGGCCCGTGAGGATACGCAGTATTTT. Protein product: CATSPGGAREDTQYF.

The chain links TRBV4-2 to TRBJ2-7, with 8 positions matching TRBD1. The CDR3 is made up of 16 amino acids. Unmatched junction bases numbered 11, after V lost 3 bases and J lost 4 bases. Germline V gene data show CDR1 as LGHNA and CDR2 as YNFKEQ. The CDR3: CASSHLRQGLLYEQYF. The CDR3, as DNA: TGTGCCAGCAGCCACCTTCGACAGGGGTTATTGTACGAGCAGTACTTC.

This chain links TRBV5-1 with TRBJ2-3, with 9 bases identical to TRBD1. The CDR3 has 17 residues. The J segment lost 3 bases and the V segment lost 0 bases, leaving 8 bases of the junction unmatched. CDR1 and CDR2 from the germline V gene are SGHRS and YFSETQ. Here the CDR3 DNA reads TGCGCCAGCAGCTTGGCCACCGGGACAGGGTCGACAGATACGCAGTATTTT. It yields the protein CASSLATGTGSTDTQYF.

This clone came up a few times. V and J are TRBV6-2 or TRBV6-3 and TRBJ2-3, with a weak D call TRBD1 (5 bases). Trimming stripped 2 bases from V and 1 base from J, with 13 bases between. The germline CDR1 and CDR2 sequences are MNHEY and SVGEGT. The CDR3 is 16 residues long. The CDR3, as DNA: TGTGCCAGCAGTTACGGGCAGGGAACAGGCACAGATACGCAGTATTTT. Amino acid sequence: CASSYGQGTGTDTQYF.

The chain links TRBV23-1 to TRBJ2-7; 10 nucleotides line up with TRBD1. TRBV23-1 is treated as an ORF (open reading frame) with a function not yet certain. The CDR3 is made up of 15 amino acids. V was pared by 0 bases and J by 9 bases, with 8 bases of the junction left unmatched. CDR3 amino acids: CASSQSGDRGLGQYF. DNA for the CDR3: TGCGCCAGCAGTCAATCGGGCGACAGGGGGCTTGGGCAGTACTTC.

This chain joins TRBV27 and TRBJ1-2, with unresolved D. This CDR3 contains 15 residues. Trimming took off 3 bases at V and 4 bases at J, with 15 bases between the two ends. CDR1 and CDR2 (germline): MNHEY, SMNVEV (reference sequence). CDR3 region: CASSFGGHSSYGYTF. DNA for the CDR3: TGTGCCAGCAGTTTTGGCGGCCATAGTTCCTATGGCTACACCTTC.

The chain carries TRBV6-5 and TRBJ2-7; tentatively, D is TRBD2 (7 bases). Germline V CDR1 and CDR2: MNHEY, SVGAGI. V shed 6 bases and J shed 7 bases, with 22 bases lying between them. This CDR3 is built from 15 residues. The CDR3, as DNA: TGTGCCAGCAGACCCACCCGACTAGCTCAGGGGGAGCAGTACTTC. Protein sequence: CASRPTRLAQGEQYF.

CDR3 DNA sequence: TGCAGCGTTTTGGAGGCTAGCGGGCGGTTTCAAGAGACCCAGTACTTC. Translating gives CSVLEASGRFQETQYF. The chain couples TRBV29-1 to TRBJ2-5; 8 bases fit TRBD2. CDR1 SQVTM and CDR2 ANQGSEA come from the germline V gene. The CDR3 contains 16 residues. Losses at the gene ends were 5 bases for V and 2 bases for J; bases not matched to a gene: 13. Full variable domain (remainder filled in from reference TRBV29-1 and TRBJ2-5): SAVISQKPSRDICQRGTSLTIQCQVDSQVTMMFWYRQQPGQSLTLIATANQGSEATYESGFVIDKFPISRPNLTFSTLTVSNMSPEDSSIYLCSVLEASGRFQETQYFGPGTRLLVL.

The V call is TRBV28, the J call TRBJ1-3; the D gene is possibly TRBD1 (5 bases). V was shortened by 4 bases and J by 3 bases, with 16 bases between the two germline ends. Germline assignment: CDR1 MDHEN and CDR2 SYDVKM. The length of the CDR3 is 16 residues. CDR3 nucleotide sequence: TGTGCCAGCAGTTCCCCGCATGGGGCAGTTGGAAACACCATATATTTT. Translating gives CASSSPHGAVGNTIYF.

The chain carries TRBV29-1 and TRBJ1-2; D is uncertain. This CDR3 is built from 14 residues. Per the germline V gene, CDR1 is SQVTM and CDR2 is ANQGSEA. Trimming shortened V by 4 bases and J by 0 bases, and 12 bases separated the two germline ends. The CDR3 bases are TGCAGCGTTGGGGGAGGAGCAGCTAACTATGGCTACACCTTC. As protein: CSVGGGAANYGYTF.

V gene TRBV9 combines with J gene TRBJ2-2; D unclear. Per germline, CDR1 SGDLS and CDR2 YYNGEE. V was trimmed by 1 base and J by 2 bases, leaving 9 bases between them. This CDR3 has 15 amino acids. DNA for the CDR3: TGTGCCAGCAGCGTACTGCGGAGCAACACCGGGGAGCTGTTTTTT. Its protein product is CASSVLRSNTGELFF.

The chain carries TRBV19 and TRBJ2-5, with 10 bases identical to TRBD2. Germline CDR1 is LNHDA and CDR2 is SQIVND (reference sequence). The CDR3 has 19 amino acids. Trimming at V came to 5 bases and at J to 5 bases, leaving 20 bases not matched to a gene. The DNA for the CDR3 is TGTGCCAGTAGTTTAGGGCTTCGGAGTAGCGGGAGGATAGGGGAGACCCAGTACTTC. The encoded protein is CASSLGLRSSGRIGETQYF.